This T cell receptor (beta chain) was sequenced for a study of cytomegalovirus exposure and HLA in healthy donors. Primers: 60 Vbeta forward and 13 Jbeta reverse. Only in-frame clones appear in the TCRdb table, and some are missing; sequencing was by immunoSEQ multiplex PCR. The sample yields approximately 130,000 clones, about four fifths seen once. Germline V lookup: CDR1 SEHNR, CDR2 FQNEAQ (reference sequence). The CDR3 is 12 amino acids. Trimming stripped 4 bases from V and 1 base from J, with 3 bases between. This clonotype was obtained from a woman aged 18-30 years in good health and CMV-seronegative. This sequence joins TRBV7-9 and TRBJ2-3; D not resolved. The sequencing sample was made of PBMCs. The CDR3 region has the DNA TGTGCCAGCAGCTCCGGCACAGATACGCAGTATTTT. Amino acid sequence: CASSSGTDTQYF.